The source of this T cell receptor beta chain is a study of shared T cell receptors in the human thymus. TCRdb's copy holds only in-frame clones and misses some; the assay was immunoSEQ multiplex PCR. The table lists hundreds of thousands of clones, approximately 88% of them singletons. With regard to this clone: One end of the junction fails to match germline, which may point to a read error.

The germline CDR1 and CDR2 sequences are MNHNS and SASEGT. This CDR3 is built from 11 residues. This sample also belongs to another study, concerning human thymus T cells. Per that study: Resections removed during corrective heart surgery provided the thymus tissue used. Seemingly biased V and J gene usage marked thymic and blood repertoires. Thymic TCR repertoires of unrelated people reportedly overlapped highly.

The receptor was derived from a boy in the first two years of life with a congenital heart defect. Sequenced material: thymocytes. The gene calls are TRBV6-1 and TRBJ2-5, with 10 bases identical to TRBD2. The CDR3 spells CEAGGLKTQYF. The CDR3 coding sequence is TGCGAAGCGGGAGGGTTGAAGACCCAGTACTTC.